This T cell receptor (beta chain) was documented in a study of CD8 T cells in ankylosing spondylitis. Points from the study as a whole: Researchers reportedly found disease-linked clones significantly enriched in matched ankylosing spondylitis synovial fluid. Peripheral blood held disease-linked clones only at relatively low frequency, and these were CD8+.

This clonotype was counted between two and nine times. The antigen is unknown. This CDR3 is 13 amino acids long. CDR1 MNHEY and CDR2 SMNVEV come from the germline V gene (reference sequence). With V trimmed by 6 bases and J by 5 bases, 5 bases remained unmatched. TCRdb itself ran the 5' RACE reads through MiXCR, one entry per CDR3 protein. The sample contains about 360,000 distinct CDR3 sequences, roughly 22% of which appear only once. The gene calls are TRBV27 and TRBJ2-7; 9 bases line up with TRBD1. The origin of this receptor is a male donor with ankylosing spondylitis or in good health (not recorded which). The sample consisted of blood, either unsorted or a sorted T cell fraction (not recorded which). In nucleotides, the CDR3 is TGTGCCAGCAGATCCGGGACAGGGAACGAGCAGTACTTC. Translated: CASRSGTGNEQYF.